The TCR beta chain under discussion was sequenced for a study of radiotherapy plus CTLA-4 blockade in lung cancer. As concerns this clone: Antigen unknown.

Germline V gives CDR1 SNHLY, CDR2 FYNNEI. CDR3 length: 15 residues. V trimming: 6 bases; J trimming: 2 bases; junction bases outside the gene matches: 3. General study results and limits: Subsequent to radiotherapy plus ipilimumab, tumor-derived TCR clones underwent expansion in blood.

Here immunoSEQ multiplex PCR was the method, and the copy in TCRdb shows in-frame clones only, minus some. The data contain more than 75,000 clones, about four fifths of them singletons. Sequencing was performed on peripheral blood, taken from a patient treated with radiotherapy plus ipilimumab. The chain couples TRBV2 to TRBJ2-1; 11 bases agree with TRBD2. This sequence was found in a human donor with non-small cell lung cancer that progressed on radiotherapy plus ipilimumab. This CDR3 is CASRRGLAAYNEQFF. CDR3 nucleotides: TGTGCCAGCAGGCGGGGACTAGCGGCCTACAATGAGCAGTTCTTC.